Each of the 17 T cell receptor beta chains below was sequenced from the same sample in a study of shared clonotypes between healthy human individuals. Sequenced by immunoSEQ multiplex PCR; TCRdb stores in-frame clones only, minus some. The data show about 1.1 million clones, approximately 78% seen once. Specimen: memory CD4+ T cells from PBMCs. Specified subset: CD45RA-negative fraction. These receptors originate from a man between 18 and 35 years old in good health. Some clones in this sample may be carry-over from other donors' samples.

The chain links TRBV18 to TRBJ1-2, with TRBD1 matching over 9 bases. CDR3 length: 14 residues. CDR1 is KGHSH, CDR2 LQKENI, per germline. The V gene end was trimmed by 2 bases and the J gene end by 4 bases; junction bases not matched to a gene: 2. The CDR3 protein is CASSPSGQGYGYTF. For the CDR3, the DNA is TGTGCCAGCTCACCATCGGGACAGGGCTATGGCTACACCTTC.

The CDR3 protein is CSARGDEQYF. In nucleotides, the CDR3 is TGCAGTGCTCGGGGAGACGAGCAGTACTTC. The rearrangement links TRBV20-1 to TRBJ2-7, with a tentative D call TRBD2 (5 bases). The V end was cut by 5 bases, the J end by 5 bases, with 7 bases between. Germline V gene data show CDR1 as DFQATT and CDR2 as SNEGSKA (reference sequence). The CDR3 has 10 residues.

A remark on this clone: The sample has other DNA sequences that encode this CDR3 too. The chain couples TRBV19 to TRBJ1-1, with 7 bases identical to TRBD1. The germline CDR1 and CDR2 sequences are LNHDA and SQIVND (reference sequence). This CDR3 region has 12 residues. J was trimmed by 3 bases and V by 7 bases; bases with no gene match: 2. The CDR3 sequence: CASNRGDTEAFF. CDR3 bases: TGTGCCAGTAACAGGGGTGACACTGAAGCTTTCTTT.

The chain is built from TRBV7-9 and TRBJ2-1; D may be TRBD1 (5 bases). V dropped 6 bases and J dropped 6 bases, with 18 bases sitting between them. The germline CDR1 and CDR2 sequences are SEHNR and FQNEAQ (reference sequence). This CDR3 contains 15 residues. CDR3 loop: CASSSYRSWANEQFF. DNA of the CDR3: TGTGCCAGCAGTTCCTACAGGTCGTGGGCCAATGAGCAGTTCTTC.

This clone was detected ten times or more. Other nucleotide sequences in the sample specify the same CDR3. The CDR3: CASSSGTDTQYF. The CDR3 coding sequence is TGTGCCAGCAGTTCCGGCACAGATACGCAGTATTTT. The chain uses TRBV28 and TRBJ2-3; D is ambiguous. CDR3 length equals 12 residues. CDR1 and CDR2 (germline): MDHEN, SYDVKM. V lost 4 bases and J 1 base, leaving 3 bases between the germline ends.

V gene TRBV29-1 combines with J gene TRBJ2-3, with D tentatively TRBD2 (6 bases). The V gene lost 7 bases and the J gene lost 0 bases, with 14 bases spanning the gap. Germline CDR1 and CDR2: SQVTM and ANQGSEA. CDR3 length: 14 residues. CDR3 bases: TGCAGCGCCACAGCGGGCCTCAGCACAGATACGCAGTATTTT. It translates to CSATAGLSTDTQYF.

The chain combines TRBV10-1 with TRBJ2-5; perhaps D is TRBD1 or TRBD2 (5 bases each). Trimming pared 3 bases from V and 7 bases from J, leaving 9 bases between. The CDR3 is 12 residues long. Germline-derived CDR1 and CDR2 are WNHNN and SYGVQD (reference sequence). The CDR3 spells CASSDTGGTQYF. DNA for the CDR3: TGCGCCAGCAGTGACACTGGGGGGACCCAGTACTTC.

The V and J genes are TRBV10-1 and TRBJ2-7; 9 bases line up with TRBD1. There are 18 residues in the CDR3. Germline V gives CDR1 WNHNN, CDR2 SYGVQD (reference sequence). V was pared by 5 bases and J by 5 bases, with 19 bases of the junction left unmatched. The CDR3 protein is CASSSDGDRVTLWDEQYF. Written as DNA, the CDR3 is TGCGCCAGCAGTTCGGACGGGGACAGGGTGACACTTTGGGACGAGCAGTACTTC.

This chain's CDR3 is CASSLAGTSLGNTIYF. The CDR3 nucleotides are TGCGCCAGCAGCTTGGCCGGGACATCGCTTGGAAACACCATATATTTT. This rearrangement joins TRBV5-1 to TRBJ1-3; D is perhaps TRBD1 (6 bases). The V gene's germline CDR1 is SGHRS and CDR2 YFSETQ. Trimming took 0 bases from V and 3 from J, leaving 13 bases between them. The CDR3 spans 16 residues.

This clone was recorded many times. V gene TRBV5-4 combines with J gene TRBJ1-1; no definite D call. Germline assignment: CDR1 SGHNT and CDR2 YYREEE (reference sequence). The CDR3 runs to 13 residues. V was trimmed by 1 base and J by 3 bases, leaving 7 bases between them. The CDR3 sequence: CASSLSRDTEAFF. In nucleotides, the CDR3 is TGTGCCAGCAGCTTGTCACGGGACACTGAAGCTTTCTTT. The full variable domain, its missing parts supplied by reference TRBV5-4 and TRBJ1-1, is ETGVTQSPTHLIKTRGQQVTLRCSSQSGHNTVSWYQQALGQGPQFIFQYYREEENGRGNFPPRFSGLQFPNYSSELNVNALELDDSALYLCASSLSRDTEAFFGQGTRLTVV.

The rearrangement links TRBV28 to TRBJ2-1; 10 bases are shared with TRBD1. Per germline, CDR1 MDHEN and CDR2 SYDVKM. The CDR3 is 14 residues long. J was trimmed by 6 bases and V by 8 bases; bases with no gene match: 7. The CDR3 DNA is TGTGCCAGCGGACGACAGGGGGCCCGCAATGAGCAGTTCTTC. Translated, it gives CASGRQGARNEQFF. The full variable domain, rest sourced from reference TRBV28 and TRBJ2-1, is DVKVTQSSRYLVKRTGEKVFLECVQDMDHENMFWYRQDPGLGLRLIYFSYDVKMKEKGDIPEGYSVSREKKERFSLILESASTNQTSMYLCASGRQGARNEQFFGPGTRLTVL.

V and J are TRBV28 and TRBJ1-1, with 10 bases matching TRBD1. The CDR3 covers 14 residues. Trimming cost V 6 bases and J 4 bases; bases outside gene matches: 5. The germline V gene has CDR1 MDHEN and CDR2 SYDVKM. CDR3 in DNA: TGTGCCAGCAGCCGACAGGGGGCAGTCACTGAAGCTTTCTTT. It specifies CASSRQGAVTEAFF. Combining the CDR3 with reference TRBV28 and TRBJ1-1 gives the whole variable domain DVKVTQSSRYLVKRTGEKVFLECVQDMDHENMFWYRQDPGLGLRLIYFSYDVKMKEKGDIPEGYSVSREKKERFSLILESASTNQTSMYLCASSRQGAVTEAFFGQGTRLTVV.

The chain recombines TRBV18 with TRBJ2-5, with D uncertain. Germline V gene data show CDR1 as KGHSH and CDR2 as LQKENI. The ends were cut back, 3 bases at V and 2 bases at J, with 10 bases in the middle. The CDR3 spans 14 residues. The CDR3 DNA sequence: TGTGCCAGCTCACCCAATCGTGCACAAGAGACCCAGTACTTC. It specifies CASSPNRAQETQYF.

The chain has TRBV10-2 and TRBJ2-1, with TRBD2 identical over 14 bases. V lost 9 bases to trimming and J lost 0 bases; unmatched junction nucleotides: 4. The CDR3 is 16 residues long. CDR1 WSHSY and CDR2 SAAADI come from the germline V gene. The CDR3 loop reads CASRTSGGSSYNEQFF. The CDR3 bases are TGCGCCAGTAGGACTAGCGGGGGGAGCTCCTACAATGAGCAGTTCTTC.

V is TRBV5-1 and J is TRBJ2-1; 7 nucleotides agree with TRBD2. The CDR3 length is 15 residues. J was trimmed by 4 bases and V by 4 bases; bases with no gene match: 8. Germline V gene lookup returns CDR1 SGHRS and CDR2 YFSETQ. In DNA form, the CDR3 reads TGCGCCAGCAGCGCCTGGGAGCGGGATTACAATGAGCAGTTCTTC. Protein sequence: CASSAWERDYNEQFF.

Regarding this clone: The sample has other DNA sequences that encode this CDR3 too. The genes are TRBV18 and TRBJ1-1, with D unclear. The length of the CDR3 is 13 residues. The germline V and J ends were trimmed by 3 bases and 1 base, with 6 bases remaining between them. Germline lookup yields CDR1 KGHSH and CDR2 LQKENI. CDR3 region: CASSPNQNTEAFF. CDR3 DNA: TGTGCCAGCTCACCGAACCAGAACACTGAAGCTTTCTTT.

This clone was detected many times. The chain joins TRBV19 to TRBJ1-5; TRBD1 matches 9 bases. CDR3 length: 14 amino acids. From germline, CDR1 is LNHDA and CDR2 SQIVND (reference sequence). Trimming took 5 bases from V and 5 from J; bases not matched to a gene: 4. This CDR3 reads CASSSGTGYQPQHF. Written as DNA, the CDR3 is TGTGCCAGTAGTTCGGGGACAGGGTATCAGCCCCAGCATTTT. Drawing the rest from reference TRBV19 and TRBJ1-5, the complete variable domain is DGGITQSPKYLFRKEGQNVTLSCEQNLNHDAMYWYRQDPGQGLRLIYYSQIVNDFQKGDIAEGYSVSREKKESFPLTVTSAQKNPTAFYLCASSSGTGYQPQHFGDGTRLSIL.